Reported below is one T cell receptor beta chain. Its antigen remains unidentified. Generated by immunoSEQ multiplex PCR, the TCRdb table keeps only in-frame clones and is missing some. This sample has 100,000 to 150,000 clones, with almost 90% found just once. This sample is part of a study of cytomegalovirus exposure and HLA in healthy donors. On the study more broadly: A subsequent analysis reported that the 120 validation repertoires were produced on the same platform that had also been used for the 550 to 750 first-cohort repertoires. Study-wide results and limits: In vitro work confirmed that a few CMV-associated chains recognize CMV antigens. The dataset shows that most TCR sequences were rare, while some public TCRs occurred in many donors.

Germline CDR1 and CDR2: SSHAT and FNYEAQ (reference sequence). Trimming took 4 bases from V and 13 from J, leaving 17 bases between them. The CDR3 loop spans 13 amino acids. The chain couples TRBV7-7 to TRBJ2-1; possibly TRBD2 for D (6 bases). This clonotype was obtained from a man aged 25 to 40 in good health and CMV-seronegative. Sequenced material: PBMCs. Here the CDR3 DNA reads TGTGCCAGCAGCTCCTCTTCCGGGACTGATCAGTTCTTC. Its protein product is CASSSSSGTDQFF.